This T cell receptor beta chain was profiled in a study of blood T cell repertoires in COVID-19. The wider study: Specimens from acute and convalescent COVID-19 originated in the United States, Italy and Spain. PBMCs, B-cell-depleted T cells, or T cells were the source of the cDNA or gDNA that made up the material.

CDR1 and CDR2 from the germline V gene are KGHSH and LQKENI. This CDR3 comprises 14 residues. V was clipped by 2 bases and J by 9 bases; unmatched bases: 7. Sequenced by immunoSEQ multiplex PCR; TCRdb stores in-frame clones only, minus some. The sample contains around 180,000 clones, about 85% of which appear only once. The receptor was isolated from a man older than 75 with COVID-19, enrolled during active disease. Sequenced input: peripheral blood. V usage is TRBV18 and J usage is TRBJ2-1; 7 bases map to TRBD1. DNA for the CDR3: TGTGCCAGCTCACCATGGGACAGCTCCGGTGAGCAGTTCTTC. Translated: CASSPWDSSGEQFF.